These T cell receptor beta chains were read from a single sample in a study of blood T cell repertoires in COVID-19. Some clones are missing from TCRdb's copy, which holds only in-frame ones; the method was immunoSEQ multiplex PCR. The profile shows approximately 290,000 clones, approximately 86% of them singletons. The sequencing input was peripheral blood. The receptors originated from a human donor with COVID-19, enrolled during active disease. The donor label of this sample is uncertain. CDR3s include the opening cysteine and the closing phenylalanine or tryptophan. The D gene is left open where the match is weak. The size field is filled for only some rows; it gives once, few, many or a size class.

DNA	CDR3	D	V	J	size
TGTGCCAGTAGTACGGGCGGCCAAGGGGTTGGCTACACCTTC	CASSTGGQGVGYTF	.	TRBV19	TRBJ1-2	.
TGTGCCAGCAGCCAAGAGTGGCTAGCGGGAGGGCCAAGGGCCGGGGAGCTGTTTTTT	CASSQEWLAGGPRAGELFF	TRBD2	TRBV14	TRBJ2-2	.
TGTGCCAGCAGCTTTGGTCAGGGGGCTGGGGATACGCAGTATTTT	CASSFGQGAGDTQYF	TRBD1	TRBV5-6	TRBJ2-3	few
TGTGCCAGCAGCTTACCCGGGGATACGCAGTATTTT	CASSLPGDTQYF	.	TRBV7-6	TRBJ2-3	.
TGTGCCAGCAGTTCAGGGGGCAGCGGGAGCAATCAGCCCCAGCATTTT	CASSSGGSGSNQPQHF	TRBD1	TRBV6-5	TRBJ1-5	once
TGTGCCAGCAGCTTAGACCAGACAAGCTATGGCTACACCTTC	CASSLDQTSYGYTF	.	TRBV7-2	TRBJ1-2	.
TGCGCCAGCAGCGGGGGACAGGGGGCAACAGATACGCAGTATTTT	CASSGGQGATDTQYF	TRBD1	TRBV5-1	TRBJ2-3	.
TGTGCCAGCAGTTACTCCGGACAACCAAACACTGAAGCTTTCTTT	CASSYSGQPNTEAFF	.	TRBV6-6	TRBJ1-1	.
TGTGCCATCAGCTTAGCGGGGTCCTCTGGGGCCAACGTCCTGACTTTC	CAISLAGSSGANVLTF	TRBD2	TRBV10-3	TRBJ2-6	.
TGTGCCAGCAGTTTGCGCGGGGTTCCGTTCTTC	CASSLRGVPFF	.	TRBV12-3/TRBV12-4	TRBJ2-1	.
TGTGCCACCAGTGACCACGGAGATCAGCCCCAGCATTTT	CATSDHGDQPQHF	.	TRBV24-1	TRBJ1-5	.
TGTGCCAGTAGTATGCCTGGGCTCCAAACCTACGAGCAGTACTTC	CASSMPGLQTYEQYF	.	TRBV19	TRBJ2-7	.
TGTGCCAGTAGTCATATCAGACAGGGCAAAAGCACAGATACGCAGTATTTT	CASSHIRQGKSTDTQYF	TRBD1	TRBV19	TRBJ2-3	.
TGCAGCGCAAACCCGGGACAGGGGGCCGGTGGCTACACCTTC	CSANPGQGAGGYTF	TRBD1	TRBV29-1	TRBJ1-2	.
TGTGCCAGCAGCTTAGCATGGGGGGGCTCTGGGGCCAACGTCCTGACTTTC	CASSLAWGGSGANVLTF	TRBD2	TRBV11-2	TRBJ2-6	.
TGTGCCAGCAGTCTTTGGGCATACGGGGACTCGTACTTC	CASSLWAYGDSYF	.	TRBV27	TRBJ2-7	few
TGTGCCAGCAGCGAGGGGCCTAGCGGGAGCAATGAGCAGTTCTTC	CASSEGPSGSNEQFF	TRBD2	TRBV6-5	TRBJ2-1	.
TGTGCCAGCAGTGACTCGACCAGGGGAGGGGGCTACACCTTC	CASSDSTRGGGYTF	.	TRBV6-4	TRBJ1-2	few
TGTGCCAGCAGAAGTTACAGAAACGAAGCCAAAAACATTCAGTACTTC	CASRSYRNEAKNIQYF	.	TRBV28	TRBJ2-4	.
TGTGCCAGCTCACCACCGAGACAGGGGCTCCATGAGCAGTTCTTC	CASSPPRQGLHEQFF	TRBD1	TRBV18	TRBJ2-1	.
TGCAGCGTTGAAGGTGCTCGCGGGGGTGGCTACACCTTC	CSVEGARGGGYTF	.	TRBV29-1	TRBJ1-2	few
TGTGCCAGCAGCCTATTAGCGGGAGGAGGCACAGATACGCAGTATTTT	CASSLLAGGGTDTQYF	TRBD2	TRBV5-6	TRBJ2-3	.
TGTGCCAGCAGCGTCGGACAGCGTTTAGGCGGCTACACCTTC	CASSVGQRLGGYTF	.	TRBV9	TRBJ1-2	.
TGTGCCAGCAGCTTAGGGCTAGCGGGAGAGGGAGAGACCCAGTACTTC	CASSLGLAGEGETQYF	TRBD2	TRBV7-3	TRBJ2-5	.
TGCAGCGTTGCAGGCAGCCCTGGAAACACCATATATTTT	CSVAGSPGNTIYF	.	TRBV29-1	TRBJ1-3	.
TGTGCCAGCAGCCTGGCGCCCGGGAGCCTGGGCGAGCAGTACTTC	CASSLAPGSLGEQYF	.	TRBV3-1/TRBV3-2	TRBJ2-7	.
TGTGCCAGCAGCCAAGTCGGGGTGGCCTCTGGAAACACCATATATTTT	CASSQVGVASGNTIYF	.	TRBV3-1/TRBV3-2	TRBJ1-3	.
TGTGCCAGCAGGCCCGGGACATCGTTTAGCTACACCTTC	CASRPGTSFSYTF	.	TRBV9	TRBJ1-2	few
TGTGCCAGCAGCCGCGAGGGGGTACGCTACACCTTC	CASSREGVRYTF	.	TRBV3-1/TRBV3-2	TRBJ1-2	.
TGTGCCAGCAGCTTGGTCTCCCGGGGGGACCCCAATCAGCCCCAGCATTTT	CASSLVSRGDPNQPQHF	.	TRBV5-6	TRBJ1-5	.
TGTGCCAGTGGGCTAGCGGGGGGTTACAATGAGCAGTTCTTC	CASGLAGGYNEQFF	TRBD2	TRBV19	TRBJ2-1	.
TGTGCCAGCAGTTTCGGTCTGACCTACGAGCAGTACTTC	CASSFGLTYEQYF	.	TRBV12-3/TRBV12-4	TRBJ2-7	.
TGTGCCAGCAGTACAGGGCCCTACGAGCAGTACTTC	CASSTGPYEQYF	.	TRBV28	TRBJ2-7	.
TGTGCCAGTAGTATGGGACAGGTCTCCTACAATGAGCAGTTCTTC	CASSMGQVSYNEQFF	TRBD1	TRBV19	TRBJ2-1	.
TGTGCCAGCAGCTTAGCGGGCGCAGTAGAGTTCTACGAGCAGTACTTC	CASSLAGAVEFYEQYF	.	TRBV7-2	TRBJ2-7	.
TGCGCCAGCAGCCCCTTCCCGGTGAACACTGAAGCTTTCTTT	CASSPFPVNTEAFF	.	TRBV5-1	TRBJ1-1	once
TGTGCCAGCAGTGGAACAGGGGGCTATGGCTACACCTTC	CASSGTGGYGYTF	TRBD1	TRBV28	TRBJ1-2	few
TGTGCCAGCAGTAGACAGGGCGGGACTGAAGCTTTCTTT	CASSRQGGTEAFF	TRBD1	TRBV27	TRBJ1-1	.
TGTGCCAGCAGCTCCGCGGCTAGCGGGTTCTACGAGCAGTACTTC	CASSSAASGFYEQYF	TRBD2	TRBV5-6	TRBJ2-7	.
TGTGCCAGCAGTTTCCTAGTCTACGAGCAGTACTTC	CASSFLVYEQYF	.	TRBV12-3/TRBV12-4	TRBJ2-7	.